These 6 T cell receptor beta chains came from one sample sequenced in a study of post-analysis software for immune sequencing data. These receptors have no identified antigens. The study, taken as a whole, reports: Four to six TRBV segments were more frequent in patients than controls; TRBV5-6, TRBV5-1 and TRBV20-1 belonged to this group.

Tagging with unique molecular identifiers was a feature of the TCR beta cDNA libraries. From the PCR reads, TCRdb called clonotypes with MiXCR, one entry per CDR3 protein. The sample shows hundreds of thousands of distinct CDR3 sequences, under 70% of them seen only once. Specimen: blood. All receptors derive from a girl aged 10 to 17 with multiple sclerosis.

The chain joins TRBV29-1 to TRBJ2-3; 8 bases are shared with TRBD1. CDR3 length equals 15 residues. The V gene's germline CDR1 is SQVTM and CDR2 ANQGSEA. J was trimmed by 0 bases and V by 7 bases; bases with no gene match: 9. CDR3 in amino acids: CSATPWTGSTDTQYF. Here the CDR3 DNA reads TGCAGCGCCACACCCTGGACAGGGAGCACAGATACGCAGTATTTT.

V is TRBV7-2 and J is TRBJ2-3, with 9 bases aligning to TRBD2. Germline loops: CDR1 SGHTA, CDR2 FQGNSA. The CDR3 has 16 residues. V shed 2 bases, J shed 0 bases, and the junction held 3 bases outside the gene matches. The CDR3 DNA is TGTGCCAGCAGCTTACGTAGCGGGGGAAGCACAGATACGCAGTATTTT. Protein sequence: CASSLRSGGSTDTQYF.

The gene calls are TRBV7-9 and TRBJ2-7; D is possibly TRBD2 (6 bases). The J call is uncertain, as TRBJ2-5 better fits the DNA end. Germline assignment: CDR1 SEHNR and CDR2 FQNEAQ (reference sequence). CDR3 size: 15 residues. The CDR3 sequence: CASARGLLNGETQYF. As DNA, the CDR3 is TGTGCCAGCGCACGGGGACTTCTCAATGGGGAGACCCAGTACTTC.

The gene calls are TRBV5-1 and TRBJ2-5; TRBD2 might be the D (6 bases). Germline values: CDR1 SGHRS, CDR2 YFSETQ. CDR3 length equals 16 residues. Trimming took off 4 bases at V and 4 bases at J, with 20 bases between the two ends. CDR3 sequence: CASSDPTGRSLETQYF. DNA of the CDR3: TGCGCCAGCAGCGACCCGACGGGGAGGAGTTTAGAGACCCAGTACTTC.

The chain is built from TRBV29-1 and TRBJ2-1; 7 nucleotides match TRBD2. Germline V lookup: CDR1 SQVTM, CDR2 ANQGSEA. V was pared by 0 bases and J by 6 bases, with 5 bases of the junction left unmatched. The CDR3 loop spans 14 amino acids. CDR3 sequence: CSVEDPGGGNEQFF. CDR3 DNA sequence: TGCAGCGTTGAAGATCCGGGCGGGGGCAATGAGCAGTTCTTC.

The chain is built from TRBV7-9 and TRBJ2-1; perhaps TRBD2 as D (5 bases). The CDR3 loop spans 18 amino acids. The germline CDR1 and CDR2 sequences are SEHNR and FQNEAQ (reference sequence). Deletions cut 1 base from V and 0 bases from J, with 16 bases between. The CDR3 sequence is CASSLDRIGEVSYNEQFF. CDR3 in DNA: TGTGCCAGCAGCTTAGATCGGATCGGGGAAGTCTCCTACAATGAGCAGTTCTTC.